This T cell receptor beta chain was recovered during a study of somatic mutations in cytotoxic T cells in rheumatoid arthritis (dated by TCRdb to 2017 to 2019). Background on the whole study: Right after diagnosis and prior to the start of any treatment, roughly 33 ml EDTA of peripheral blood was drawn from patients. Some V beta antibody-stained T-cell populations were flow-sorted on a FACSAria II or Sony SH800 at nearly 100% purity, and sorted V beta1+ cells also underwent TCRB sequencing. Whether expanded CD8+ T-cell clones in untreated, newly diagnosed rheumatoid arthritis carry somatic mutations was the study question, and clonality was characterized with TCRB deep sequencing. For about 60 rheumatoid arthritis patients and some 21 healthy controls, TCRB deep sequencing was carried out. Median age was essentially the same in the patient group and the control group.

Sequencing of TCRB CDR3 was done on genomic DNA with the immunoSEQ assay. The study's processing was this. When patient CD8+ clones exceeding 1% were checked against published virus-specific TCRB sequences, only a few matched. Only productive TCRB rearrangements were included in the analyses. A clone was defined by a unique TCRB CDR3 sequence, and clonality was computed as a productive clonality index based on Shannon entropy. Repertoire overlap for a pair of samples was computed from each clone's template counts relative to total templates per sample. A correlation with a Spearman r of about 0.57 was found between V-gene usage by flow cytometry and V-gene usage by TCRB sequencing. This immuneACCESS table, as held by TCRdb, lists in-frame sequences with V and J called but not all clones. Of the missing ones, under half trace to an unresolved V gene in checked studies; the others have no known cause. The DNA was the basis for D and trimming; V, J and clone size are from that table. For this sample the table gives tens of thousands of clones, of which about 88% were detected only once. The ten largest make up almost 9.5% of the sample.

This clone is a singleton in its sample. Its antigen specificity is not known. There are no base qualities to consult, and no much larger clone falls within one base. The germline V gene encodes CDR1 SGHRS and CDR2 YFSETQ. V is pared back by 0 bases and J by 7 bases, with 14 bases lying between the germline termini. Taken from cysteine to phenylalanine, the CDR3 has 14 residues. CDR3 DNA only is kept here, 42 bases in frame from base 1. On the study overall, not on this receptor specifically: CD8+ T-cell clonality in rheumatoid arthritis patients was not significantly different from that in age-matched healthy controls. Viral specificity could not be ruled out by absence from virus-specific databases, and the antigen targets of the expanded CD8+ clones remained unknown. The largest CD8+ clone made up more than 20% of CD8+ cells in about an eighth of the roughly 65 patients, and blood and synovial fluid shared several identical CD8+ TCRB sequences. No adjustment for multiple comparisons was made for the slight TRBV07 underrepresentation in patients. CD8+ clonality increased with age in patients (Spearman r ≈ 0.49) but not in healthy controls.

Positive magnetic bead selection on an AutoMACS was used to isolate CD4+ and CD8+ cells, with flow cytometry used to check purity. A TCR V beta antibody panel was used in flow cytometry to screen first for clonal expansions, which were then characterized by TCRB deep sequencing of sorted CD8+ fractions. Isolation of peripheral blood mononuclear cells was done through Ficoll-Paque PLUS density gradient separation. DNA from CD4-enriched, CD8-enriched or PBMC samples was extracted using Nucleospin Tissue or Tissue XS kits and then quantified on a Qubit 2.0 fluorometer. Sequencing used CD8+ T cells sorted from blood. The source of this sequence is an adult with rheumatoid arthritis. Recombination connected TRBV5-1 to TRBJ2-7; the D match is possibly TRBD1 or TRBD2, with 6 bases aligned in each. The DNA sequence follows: TGCGCCAGCAGCTTGGGACAGGAGGGGCGGGAGCAGTACTTC. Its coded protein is CASSLGQEGREQYF.